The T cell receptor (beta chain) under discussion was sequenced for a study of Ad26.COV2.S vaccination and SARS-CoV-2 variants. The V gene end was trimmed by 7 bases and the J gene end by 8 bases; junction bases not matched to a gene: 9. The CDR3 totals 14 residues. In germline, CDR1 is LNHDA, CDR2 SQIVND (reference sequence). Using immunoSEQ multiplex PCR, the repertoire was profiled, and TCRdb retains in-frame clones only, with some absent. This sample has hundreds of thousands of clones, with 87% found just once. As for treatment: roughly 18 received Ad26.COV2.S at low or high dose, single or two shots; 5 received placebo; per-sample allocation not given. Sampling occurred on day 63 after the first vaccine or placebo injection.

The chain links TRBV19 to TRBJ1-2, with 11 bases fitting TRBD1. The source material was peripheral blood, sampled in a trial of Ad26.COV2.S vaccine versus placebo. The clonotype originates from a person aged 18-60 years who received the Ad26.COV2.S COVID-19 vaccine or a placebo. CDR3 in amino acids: CASNLRGQGDGYTF. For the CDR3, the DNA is TGTGCCAGTAACCTACGGGGACAGGGGGACGGCTACACCTTC.